The clone carrying this TCR beta chain was picked up a small number of times. Its antigen is still unknown. Template switching added a universal primer site, and cDNA bore unique molecular identifiers. MiXCR, run by TCRdb on the 5' RACE reads, gives a single entry per CDR3 protein. In the table there are 250,000 to 300,000 distinct CDR3 sequences, more than 8% of which are singletons. The CDR3 spans 13 residues. With 0 bases clipped from V and 5 bases from J, the junction kept 3 bases outside the gene matches. The germline CDR1 and CDR2 sequences are DFQATT and SNEGSKA (reference sequence). Every one of the donors was a healthy Caucasian. This specimen belongs to a study of identical twins. Study-wide results and caveats: These conclusions were based on statistical analysis (cross-sectional, not following the same donors).

These data were also reused for a study on yellow fever vaccine responses in identical twins.

Specimen: CD8+ T cells sorted from blood. This chain connects TRBV20-1 to TRBJ2-5; 7 bases are a match to TRBD2. This clonotype was sampled from a woman between 18 and 29 years old in good health. The CDR3 is CSAREAGWETQYF. CDR3 DNA sequence: TGCAGTGCTAGAGAAGCGGGGTGGGAGACCCAGTACTTC.